This TCR beta chain was captured by sequencing in a study of cytomegalovirus exposure and HLA in healthy donors. To note about this clone: Its specificity is not known.

Whole-study results and caveats: The authors listed 150 or so TCR beta chains as cytomegalovirus-associated. Several of the most significant clusters were apparently associated with common viral pathogens in a later analysis. The classifier, whose performance was assessed in both the original and validation cohorts, reportedly diagnosed cytomegalovirus status with high specificity and sensitivity. It was shown in a later analysis that HLA-associated TCR beta chains were more clonally expanded than other, equally common chains.

PCR used 60 Vbeta primers and 13 Jbeta primers. The repertoire was sequenced with immunoSEQ multiplex PCR; TCRdb's copy has only in-frame clones and lacks some. The profile shows 200,000 to 250,000 clones, roughly 87% of them singletons. The V and J ends lost 3 bases and 5 bases, in that order; junction bases with no gene match: 7. CDR3 length: 15 amino acids. From germline, CDR1 is LNHDA and CDR2 SQIVND (reference sequence). The chain links TRBV19 to TRBJ1-5, with 7 bases identical to TRBD1. Sample: PBMCs. This TCR derives from a woman aged 35 to 49 in good health and CMV-seropositive. In DNA form, the CDR3 reads TGTGCCAGTAGTATTCGCACAGGGGCGGATCAGCCCCAGCATTTT. Translation gives CASSIRTGADQPQHF.